This T cell receptor beta chain was sequenced for a study of T cell responses to AZD1222 COVID-19 vaccine. Points from the study as a whole: Repertoire sampling happened only post peak T cell response. CD4 TCRs covered the whole spike, strongest at regions 160-218 and 743-854.

About this clone: What it binds is unknown.

TCRdb's table, derived via immunoSEQ multiplex PCR, lists solely in-frame clones and lacks some. Among around 85,000 clones listed, 70% to 90% were seen once. The V end was cut by 7 bases, the J end by 2 bases, with 11 bases between. Germline-derived CDR1 and CDR2 are LNHDA and SQIVND (reference sequence). CDR3 size: 13 residues. The source is an adult in good health. The chain links TRBV19 to TRBJ1-1; D is undetermined. The sample consisted of peripheral blood, taken on day 0 of AZD1222 vaccination. The CDR3 reads CASMIRPNTEAFF. CDR3 sequence (DNA): TGTGCCAGTATGATTCGGCCAAACACTGAAGCTTTCTTT.